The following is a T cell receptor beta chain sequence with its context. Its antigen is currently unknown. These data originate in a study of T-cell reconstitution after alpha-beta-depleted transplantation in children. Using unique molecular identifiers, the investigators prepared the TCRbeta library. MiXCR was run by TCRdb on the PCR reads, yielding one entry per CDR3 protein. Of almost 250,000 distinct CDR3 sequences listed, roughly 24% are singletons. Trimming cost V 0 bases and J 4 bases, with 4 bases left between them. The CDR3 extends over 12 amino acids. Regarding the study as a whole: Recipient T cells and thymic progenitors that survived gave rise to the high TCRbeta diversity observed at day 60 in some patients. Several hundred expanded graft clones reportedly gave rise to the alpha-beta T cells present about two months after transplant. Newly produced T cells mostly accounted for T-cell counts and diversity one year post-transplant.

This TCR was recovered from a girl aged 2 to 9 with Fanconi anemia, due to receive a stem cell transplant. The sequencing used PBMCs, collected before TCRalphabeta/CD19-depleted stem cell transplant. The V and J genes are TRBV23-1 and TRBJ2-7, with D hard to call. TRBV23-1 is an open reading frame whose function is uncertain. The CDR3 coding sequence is TGCGCCAGCAGTCAATCCAGATACGAGCAGTACTTC. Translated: CASSQSRYEQYF.